The rows below give T cell receptor beta chains drawn from one sample of a study of CD8 T cells in Susac syndrome. Via MiXCR, TCRdb re-called the immunoSEQ multiplex PCR reads, giving one row per CDR3 protein. The table includes about 300,000 distinct CDR3 sequences, around 92% detected once. Sample: CD4+ T cells from PBMCs. The receptors originated from a human donor with multiple sclerosis. Each CDR3 is given with its conserved first and last residue. The D gene is left open where the match is weak. Clone size appears in some rows only: once, few, many, or a class for an expanded clone.

V	J	size	D	DNA	CDR3
TRBV10-3	TRBJ2-7	NA	TRBD1	TGTGCCATCAGTGATCTTAGGGACAGGGTTTCGGTGCAGTACTTC	CAISDLRDRVSVQYF
TRBV6-4	TRBJ2-3	NA	NA	TGTGCCAGCAGTGAGGGCCGCACAGATACGCAGTATTTT	CASSEGRTDTQYF
TRBV7-2	TRBJ1-5	NA	TRBD1	TGTGCCAGCAGCTTATGGGGGGACAGCAGCAATCAGCCCCAGCATTTT	CASSLWGDSSNQPQHF
TRBV7-9	TRBJ1-1	NA	NA	TGTGCCAGCAGCTCGCTCAACAGGGCGGGCACTGAAGCTTTCTTT	CASSSLNRAGTEAFF
TRBV6-1	TRBJ2-2	NA	TRBD1	TGTGCCACCAAGACAGGGGCGAACACCGGGGAGCTGTTTTTT	CATKTGANTGELFF
TRBV7-9	TRBJ1-2	NA	NA	TGTGCCAGCAGCCGTGCGGGGGGCGACCTCTACACCTTC	CASSRAGGDLYTF
TRBV11-2	TRBJ2-5	NA	NA	TGTGCCAGCAGCTTAGCCGACCAAGAGACCCAGTACTTC	CASSLADQETQYF
TRBV6-6	TRBJ1-1	NA	TRBD1	TGTGCCAGCAGGGACAGGGGGGACGAAGCTTTCTTT	CASRDRGDEAFF
TRBV3-1	TRBJ1-4	once	TRBD1	TGTGCCAGCAGCCAGACCGGGACAGCTAATGAAAAACTGTTTTTT	CASSQTGTANEKLFF
TRBV7-2	TRBJ2-7	NA	TRBD2	TGTGCCAGCAGCCCGTCTAGCGGGAATTCCTACGAGCAGTACTTC	CASSPSSGNSYEQYF
TRBV20-1	TRBJ2-7	NA	TRBD2	TGCAGTGCTAGAGATACCCTAGCGGGGGTCTACGAGCAGTACTTC	CSARDTLAGVYEQYF
TRBV18	TRBJ1-1	NA	NA	TGTGCCAGCTCATTGTTAGAGGTGAACACTGAAGCTTTCTTT	CASSLLEVNTEAFF
TRBV7-9	TRBJ1-2	NA	NA	TGTGCCAGCAGCTCCCCTTCTGGCCGTAACTATGGCTACACCTTC	CASSSPSGRNYGYTF
TRBV9	TRBJ1-1	once	TRBD1	TGTGCCAGCAGCGAGAGACAGGGGACTGAAGCTTTCTTT	CASSERQGTEAFF
TRBV20-1	TRBJ2-3	NA	NA	TGCAGTGCTAGACTAAGGCGGGGAACAGATACGCAGTATTTT	CSARLRRGTDTQYF
TRBV7-2	TRBJ2-4	NA	TRBD2	TGTGCCAGCGATGGGATGGGCTCCGGGGGGGTAGCCAAAAACATTCAGTACTTC	CASDGMGSGGVAKNIQYF
TRBV5-6	TRBJ2-5	few	TRBD1	TGTGCCAGCTCTCTGACAGGGGGCGGAGAGACCCAGTACTTC	CASSLTGGGETQYF
TRBV7-2	TRBJ1-1	NA	NA	TGTGCCAGCAGCTCCGCAGCGGGGGGGAACACTGAAGCTTTCTTT	CASSSAAGGNTEAFF
TRBV10-3	TRBJ2-2	NA	NA	TGTGCCATCAGCCCCCCGGGGAACACCGGGGAGCTGTTTTTT	CAISPPGNTGELFF
TRBV20-1	TRBJ2-5	NA	TRBD2	TGCAGTGCTAGGGGAGGGGCGGACCCTCAAGAGACCCAGTACTTC	CSARGGADPQETQYF
TRBV18	TRBJ1-1	NA	NA	TGTGCCAGCTCACAGACCGAACCGGGAGCTTTCTTT	CASSQTEPGAFF
TRBV18	TRBJ1-1	NA	TRBD1	TGTGCCAGCTCACCAGGACAGGGGGCTGAAGCTTTCTTT	CASSPGQGAEAFF
TRBV29-1	TRBJ1-2	NA	NA	TGCAGCGTTGCAGGCGGGGGTGGCTACACCTTC	CSVAGGGGYTF
TRBV18	TRBJ1-4	NA	TRBD1	TGTGCCAGCTCACTTCGACAGGGGACTAATGAAAAACTGTTTTTT	CASSLRQGTNEKLFF
TRBV29-1	TRBJ2-7	NA	NA	TGCAGCGGGGGGTCGGTCCTCGAGCAGTACTTC	CSGGSVLEQYF
TRBV4-1	TRBJ2-1	NA	NA	TGCGCCAGCAGCCGCGGACTCGACAATGAGCAGTTCTTC	CASSRGLDNEQFF
TRBV12-3/TRBV12-4	TRBJ2-7	NA	NA	TGTGCCAGCAGTTTCCATATGACGTTCGAGCAGTACTTC	CASSFHMTFEQYF
TRBV24-1	TRBJ2-3	NA	NA	TGTGCCACCAGTGATCTCGGTGGGCGGGACACAGATACGCAGTATTTT	CATSDLGGRDTDTQYF
TRBV3-1	TRBJ1-3	NA	NA	TGTGCCAGCAGCCAAGCCGGAAACACCATATATTTT	CASSQAGNTIYF
TRBV7-2	TRBJ2-1	NA	NA	TGTGCCAGCAGCGCTATCAATGAGCAGTTCTTC	CASSAINEQFF
TRBV7-8	TRBJ2-7	NA	TRBD1	TGTGCCAGCAACCGACAGGGGCCAACCTACGAGCAGTACTTC	CASNRQGPTYEQYF